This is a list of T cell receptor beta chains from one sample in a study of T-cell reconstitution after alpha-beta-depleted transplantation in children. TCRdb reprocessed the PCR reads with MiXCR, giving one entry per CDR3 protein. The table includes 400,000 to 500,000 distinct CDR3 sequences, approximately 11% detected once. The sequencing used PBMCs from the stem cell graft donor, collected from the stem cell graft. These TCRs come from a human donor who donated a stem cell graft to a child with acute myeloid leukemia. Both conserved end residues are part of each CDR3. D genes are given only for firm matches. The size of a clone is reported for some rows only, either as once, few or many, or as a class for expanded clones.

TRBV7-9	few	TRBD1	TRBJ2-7	CASSSTRTGLLEQYF	TGTGCCAGCAGCTCGACGAGGACAGGGTTGCTCGAGCAGTACTTC
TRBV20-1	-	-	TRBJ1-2	CSASGTHYSPGYTF	TGCAGTGCTAGCGGGACCCACTACTCCCCGGGCTACACCTTC
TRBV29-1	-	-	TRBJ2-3	CSARTAPDTQYF	TGCAGCGCTAGGACAGCGCCAGATACGCAGTATTTT
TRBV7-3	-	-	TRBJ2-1	CASAVASGNEQFF	TGTGCCAGCGCGGTGGCTTCGGGAAATGAGCAGTTCTTC
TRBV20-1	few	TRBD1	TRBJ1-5	CSAIQGYSNQPQHF	TGCAGTGCTATACAGGGGTATAGCAATCAGCCCCAGCATTTT
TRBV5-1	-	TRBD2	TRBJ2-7	CASKVREGHAYEQYF	TGCGCCAGCAAAGTACGGGAGGGCCACGCCTACGAGCAGTACTTC
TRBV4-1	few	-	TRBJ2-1	CASSYRLEKTYNEQFF	TGCGCCAGCAGCTACCGGTTGGAGAAAACCTACAATGAGCAGTTCTTC
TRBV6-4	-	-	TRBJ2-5	CASSVNGDNQETQYF	TGTGCCAGCAGTGTTAACGGGGACAACCAAGAGACCCAGTACTTC
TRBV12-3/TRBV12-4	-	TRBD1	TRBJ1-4	CASSPTGGLDEKLFF	TGTGCCAGCAGCCCAACAGGGGGCCTGGATGAAAAACTGTTTTTT
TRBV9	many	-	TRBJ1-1	CASSVARGAGGAEAFF	TGTGCCAGCAGCGTAGCTCGAGGGGCCGGAGGCGCTGAAGCTTTCTTT
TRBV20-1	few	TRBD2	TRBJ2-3	CSAPYRTSGSGDTQYF	TGCAGTGCCCCGTACCGGACTAGCGGGAGTGGGGATACGCAGTATTTT
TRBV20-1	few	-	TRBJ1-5	CSALAENSNQPQHF	TGCAGTGCTCTCGCAGAGAATAGCAATCAGCCCCAGCATTTT
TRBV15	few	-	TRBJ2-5	CATSSWMGRGSVETQYF	TGTGCCACCAGCAGTTGGATGGGGAGGGGGTCGGTTGAGACCCAGTACTTC
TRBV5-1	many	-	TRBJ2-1	CASSLAVDEQFF	TGCGCCAGCAGCTTGGCAGTGGATGAGCAGTTCTTC
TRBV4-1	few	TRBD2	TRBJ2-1	CASSKLAGGEGEQFF	TGCGCCAGCAGCAAACTAGCGGGGGGGGAAGGTGAGCAGTTCTTC
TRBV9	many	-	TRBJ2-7	CASSVDVNSYEQYF	TGTGCCAGCAGCGTAGACGTGAACTCCTACGAGCAGTACTTC
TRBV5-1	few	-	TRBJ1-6	CASSLDGRSNSPLHF	TGCGCCAGCAGCTTGGATGGCAGGTCTAATTCACCCCTCCACTTT
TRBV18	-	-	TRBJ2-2	CASSPPRRPAGELFF	TGTGCCAGCTCACCACCGAGACGACCGGCCGGGGAGCTGTTTTTT
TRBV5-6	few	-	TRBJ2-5	CASSKGHKETQYF	TGTGCCAGCAGCAAGGGACATAAAGAGACCCAGTACTTC
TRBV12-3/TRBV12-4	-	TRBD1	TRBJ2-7	CASSFRDKGASEQYF	TGTGCCAGCAGTTTCCGGGACAAGGGGGCGAGTGAGCAGTACTTC
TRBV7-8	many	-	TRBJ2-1	CASSLVTQGLYNEQFF	TGTGCCAGCAGCTTAGTAACGCAGGGGTTATACAATGAGCAGTTCTTC
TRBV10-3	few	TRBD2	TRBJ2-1	CAISESWREGYNEQFF	TGTGCCATCAGTGAGTCCTGGCGGGAGGGGTACAATGAGCAGTTCTTC
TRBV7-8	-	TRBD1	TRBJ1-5	CASSFAPRDRGQGNQPQHF	TGTGCCAGCAGCTTCGCGCCCCGGGACAGGGGGCAAGGCAATCAGCCCCAGCATTTT
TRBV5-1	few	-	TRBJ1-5	CASSPLPGGDQPQHF	TGCGCCAGCAGCCCGCTACCGGGGGGCGATCAGCCCCAGCATTTT
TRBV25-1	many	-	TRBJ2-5	CASAGTLRETQYF	TGTGCCAGCGCCGGGACTCTGAGGGAGACCCAGTACTTC
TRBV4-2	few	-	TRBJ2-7	CASSHPGTSGEQYF	TGTGCCAGCAGCCACCCCGGGACATCGGGCGAGCAGTACTTC
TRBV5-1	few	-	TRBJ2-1	CASSSQTSHNEQFF	TGCGCCAGCAGCTCACAGACTAGTCACAATGAGCAGTTCTTC
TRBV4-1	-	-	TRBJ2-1	CASSQDRPGGANEQFF	TGCGCCAGCAGCCAAGATCGCCCGGGTGGGGCCAATGAGCAGTTCTTC
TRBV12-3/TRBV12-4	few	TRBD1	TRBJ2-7	CASSLGTGETYEQYF	TGTGCCAGCAGTTTAGGGACAGGGGAAACCTACGAGCAGTACTTC
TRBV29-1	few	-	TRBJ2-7	CSVEEPRRPYEQYF	TGCAGCGTTGAAGAACCACGGAGGCCCTACGAGCAGTACTTC
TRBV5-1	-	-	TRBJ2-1	CASSSEQVGSYNEQFF	TGCGCCAGCAGCTCGGAACAGGTGGGCTCCTACAATGAGCAGTTCTTC
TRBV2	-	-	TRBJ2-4	CTSCLILAGQGAKNIQYF	TGTACCAGCTGTTTAATACTAGCGGGACAGGGAGCCAAAAACATTCAGTACTTC
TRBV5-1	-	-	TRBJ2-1	CASSYRALYNEQFF	TGCGCCAGCAGCTACCGGGCCCTCTACAATGAGCAGTTCTTC
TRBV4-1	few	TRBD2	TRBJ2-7	CASSRALGEGYEQYF	TGCGCCAGCAGCCGGGCCTTGGGGGAGGGATACGAGCAGTACTTC
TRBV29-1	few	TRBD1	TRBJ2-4	CSVYGQGGDIQYF	TGCAGCGTCTACGGACAGGGGGGAGACATTCAGTACTTC
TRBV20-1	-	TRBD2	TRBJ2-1	CSAETLAQSYNEQFF	TGCAGTGCAGAGACACTAGCGCAGTCCTACAATGAGCAGTTCTTC
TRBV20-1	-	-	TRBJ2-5	CSATWVETQYF	TGCAGTGCTACCTGGGTAGAGACCCAGTACTTC
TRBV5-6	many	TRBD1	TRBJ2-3	CASSRTGTDTQYF	TGTGCCAGCAGCAGGACAGGGACAGATACGCAGTATTTT
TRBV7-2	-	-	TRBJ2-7	CASSFGGVTYEQYF	TGTGCCAGCAGCTTCGGCGGGGTGACCTACGAGCAGTACTTC